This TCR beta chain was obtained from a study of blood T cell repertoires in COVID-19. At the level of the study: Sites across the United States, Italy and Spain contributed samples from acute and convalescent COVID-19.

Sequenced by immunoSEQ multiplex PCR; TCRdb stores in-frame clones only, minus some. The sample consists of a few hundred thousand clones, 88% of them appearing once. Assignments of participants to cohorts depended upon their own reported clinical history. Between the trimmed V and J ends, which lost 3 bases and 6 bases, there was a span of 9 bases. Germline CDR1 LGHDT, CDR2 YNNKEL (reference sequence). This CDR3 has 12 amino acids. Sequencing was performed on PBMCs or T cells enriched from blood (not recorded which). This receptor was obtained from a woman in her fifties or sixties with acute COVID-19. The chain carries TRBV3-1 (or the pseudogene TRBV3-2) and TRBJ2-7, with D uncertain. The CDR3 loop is CASSQVVGEQYF. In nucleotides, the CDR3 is TGTGCCAGCAGCCAGGTCGTCGGCGAGCAGTACTTC.